This T cell receptor beta chain was found in a study of T-cell memory formation after mild COVID-19. TCRdb fed the 5' RACE reads into MiXCR, producing one record per CDR3 protein. The top ten hold about 22% of the sample, which has nearly 350,000 distinct CDR3 sequences, 10% to 15% seen once. Per germline, CDR1 GTSNPN and CDR2 SVGIG (reference sequence). The junction had 3 bases not matched to a gene; V was cut back by 1 base and J by 7 bases. The CDR3 has 13 amino acids. Study results and caveats: Mostly located in CM and EM were contracting CD4+ clones, with contracting CD8+ clones located in EMRA. A second wave of clones peaked on day 37, and their SARS-CoV-2 specificity went unconfirmed. Clones contracting over day 15 to 85 were CD4/CD8 balanced, with later expanders leaning CD4+. Memory cells collected pre-infection included some clones that later responded, suggesting cross-reactive memory joined.

Remarks on this clonotype: The target antigen is unknown.

The chain recombines TRBV30 with TRBJ1-4; TRBD1 matches 7 bases. This clonotype was sampled from a man aged 18 to 29 who had mild COVID-19 (a few samples of this study predate the infection). Cell type and time point are not known. Input material: PBMCs or a T cell subset sorted from them (not recorded which). The CDR3 loop is CAWSGQGPEKLFF. Written as DNA, the CDR3 is TGTGCCTGGAGTGGACAGGGCCCTGAAAAACTGTTTTTT. The entire variable domain, with the rest obtained from reference TRBV30 and TRBJ1-4, is as follows: SQTIHQWPATLVQPVGSPLSLECTVEGTSNPNLYWYRQAAGRGLQLLFYSVGIGQISSEVPQNLSASRPQDRQFILSSKKLLLSDSGFYLCAWSGQGPEKLFFGSGTQLSVL.